This T cell receptor beta chain was sequenced in a study of human T cells and chemical hapten exposure. Study-level background: Weekly scalp doses of diphenylcyclopropenone were given to patients during the roughly 23-week study.

Time point noted: pre-sensitization, week 0. Treatment given: therapeutic diphenylcyclopropenone sensitization with weekly scalp DPC. The CDR3 has 12 amino acids. Trimming took 4 bases from V and 8 from J, leaving 14 bases between them. Per the germline V gene, CDR1 is SQVTM and CDR2 is ANQGSEA. Study results and limitations: While controls formed fewer of them, expanded TCRs formed significantly more large CDR3 similarity clusters. With DPC sensitization, TCRs exceeding 1 in 1000 frequency showed no change.

This clonotype was seen many times. The antigen is unknown. MiXCR was run by TCRdb on the RACE reads, yielding one entry per CDR3 protein. The table lists some 360,000 distinct CDR3 sequences, 5.1% of them singletons. This clonotype originated in a woman aged 45-59 years with alopecia areata. Some clones in this sample may be carry-over from other donors' samples. The sequencing used whole blood, collected in connection with sensitization to the hapten diphenylcyclopropenone (DPC). The chain has TRBV29-1 and TRBJ1-2; D not resolved. CDR3 residues: CSVVGTSSGYTF. In DNA, the CDR3 is TGCAGCGTTGTTGGCACATCTTCGGGCTACACCTTC.